This T cell receptor (beta chain) was found in a study of blood T cell repertoires in COVID-19. With 8 bases removed from V and 0 bases from J, the gap between germline ends came to 17 bases. The CDR3 consists of 16 residues. Germline V gene data show CDR1 as SNHLY and CDR2 as FYNNEI. Generated by immunoSEQ multiplex PCR, the TCRdb table keeps only in-frame clones and is missing some. The sample yields roughly 97,000 clones, around 87% seen once. Sequencing input: peripheral blood. This clonotype was obtained from a man in his forties or fifties with acute or convalescent COVID-19. The rearrangement joins TRBV2 to TRBJ1-3, with D possibly being TRBD1 (5 bases). The CDR3 DNA sequence: TGTGCCAGCGCCTGGGGGGGGGTTAGCTCTGGAAACACCATATATTTT. Its protein is CASAWGGVSSGNTIYF.